Following are 16 T cell receptor beta chains from one sample sequenced in a study of regulatory T cells in long-lasting Graves disease. Building of the TCR beta libraries involved iRepertoire HTBI primers and Arm-PCR of CDR3 regions. TCRdb redid the calling of the multiplex PCR reads with MiXCR, one entry per CDR3 protein. Among roughly 400,000 distinct CDR3 sequences, 21% were seen once, and the ten largest hold around 15%. Regarding time point: persistent/refractory GD, antithyroid drugs over 5 years with positive TRAb. PBMC-extracted RNA yielded the TCR library. The source material was peripheral blood mononuclear cells (PBMCs), sampled when the disease was refractory, from a patient treated with antithyroid drugs. These receptors all come from a female donor with Graves disease.

This clonotype has a handful of counts. This rearrangement joins TRBV28 to TRBJ1-5, with unresolved D. The CDR3 spans 16 residues. Trimming pared 4 bases from V and 7 bases from J, leaving 20 bases between. Germline V gene sequence: CDR1 MDHEN, CDR2 SYDVKM. DNA of the CDR3: TGTGCCAGCAGTTCCAGTGGACGGATTTTTATCCAGCCCCAGCATTTT. Amino acids: CASSSSGRIFIQPQHF.

The sample holds many counts of this clonotype. The chain uses TRBV7-2 and TRBJ1-5; D remains unclear. Germline CDR1 and CDR2: SGHTA and FQGNSA. The CDR3 loop spans 15 amino acids. The germline V and J ends were trimmed by 3 bases and 0 bases, with 9 bases remaining between them. The chain's CDR3 is CASSFSGYSNQPQHF. In DNA, the CDR3 is TGTGCCAGCAGCTTTTCTGGGTATAGCAATCAGCCCCAGCATTTT.

The sample holds many counts of this clonotype. The genes are TRBV6-1 and TRBJ2-2, with D uncertain. The V gene lost 7 bases and the J gene lost 5 bases, with 2 bases spanning the gap. Germline loops: CDR1 MNHNS, CDR2 SASEGT. This CDR3 has 10 amino acids. For the CDR3, the DNA is TGTGCCAGCATGACCGGGGAGCTGTTTTTT. Its translation: CASMTGELFF.

Only a few counts were recorded for this clonotype. The V call is TRBV9, the J call TRBJ2-2; D unclear. V lost 4 bases and J lost 5, with 6 bases in between. CDR3 length: 12 amino acids. Germline-derived CDR1 and CDR2 are SGDLS and YYNGEE. The CDR3 nucleotides are TGTGCCAGCAGCCCGTGGACCGGGGAGCTGTTTTTT. Translating gives CASSPWTGELFF.

The genes are TRBV14 and TRBJ2-5; 7 nucleotides line up with TRBD1. Trimming removed 4 bases from V and 7 bases from J; junction bases left unmatched: 15. This CDR3 contains 16 residues. Germline V gene data show CDR1 as SGHDN and CDR2 as FVKESK. The CDR3 DNA is TGTGCCAGCAGCCCCCGACAGGGTAGAGGGCCGGTGACCCAGTACTTC. Residues: CASSPRQGRGPVTQYF.

The table lists this clonotype with a few counts. This rearrangement joins TRBV4-1 to TRBJ1-5, with D uncertain. Trimming removed 1 base at V and 0 bases at J, with 7 bases between. This CDR3 has 15 amino acids. Germline values: CDR1 MGHRA, CDR2 YSYEKL. The CDR3 nucleotides are TGCGCCAGCAGCCAAGGGCGGACTAGCAATCAGCCCCAGCATTTT. Protein product: CASSQGRTSNQPQHF.

This clonotype was picked up a small number of times. This rearrangement joins TRBV7-2 to TRBJ2-5; D is possibly TRBD2 (6 bases). CDR1 and CDR2 (germline): SGHTA, FQGNSA. V lost 1 base and J lost 4, with 10 bases in between. The CDR3 length is 14 residues. CDR3 nucleotides: TGTGCCAGCAGCTTAGTGGGGGGAGCAGAGACCCAGTACTTC. This gives the protein CASSLVGGAETQYF.

This clonotype was detected many times. In nucleotides, the CDR3 is TGTGCCAGCACTTTTAATGGTGAAAAACTGTTTTTT. This encodes CASTFNGEKLFF. The chain employs TRBV28 and TRBJ1-4; no clear D. CDR1 is MDHEN and CDR2 is SYDVKM in the germline V gene. Trimming stripped 7 bases from V and 7 bases from J, with 10 bases between. The CDR3 is 12 amino acids.

As to this clonotype: Since a much larger clone is just one base distant, this may be a read error. The chain has TRBV28 and TRBJ2-2, with 10 bases matching TRBD1. The germline CDR1 and CDR2 sequences are MDHEN and SYDVKM. CDR3 length equals 13 residues. The CDR3 coding sequence is TGTGCCAGCAGGGACAGGGGGTCCGGGGGGCTGTTTTTT. It yields the protein CASRDRGSGGLFF.

In its sample, this clonotype was seen many times. V and J are TRBV7-9 and TRBJ1-2; 9 positions match TRBD1. Trimming took 10 bases from V and 3 from J; bases not matched to a gene: 3. The length of the CDR3 is 12 residues. Germline assignment: CDR1 SEHNR and CDR2 FQNEAQ (reference sequence). The CDR3 nucleotides are TGTGCCACCCGGACAGGGGACTATGGCTACACCTTC. Translating it yields CATRTGDYGYTF. Variable domain in full (rest from reference TRBV7-9 and TRBJ1-2): DTGVSQNPRHKITKRGQNVTFRCDPISEHNRLYWYRQTLGQGPEFLTYFQNEAQLEKSRLLSDRFSAERPKGSFSTLEIQRTEQGDSAMYLCATRTGDYGYTFGSGTRLTVV.

V gene TRBV28 combines with J gene TRBJ2-3; 7 bases fit TRBD1. Germline V gives CDR1 MDHEN, CDR2 SYDVKM. The V gene end was trimmed by 4 bases and the J gene end by 4 bases; junction bases not matched to a gene: 11. The CDR3 runs to 16 residues. CDR3: CASSSSTGTVSDTQYF. The CDR3 DNA sequence: TGTGCCAGCAGTTCATCGACAGGGACGGTCTCAGATACGCAGTATTTT.

This clonotype was observed at least ten times. The V call is TRBV28, the J call TRBJ2-7; D call uncertain. CDR3 length equals 16 residues. Germline-derived CDR1 and CDR2 are MDHEN and SYDVKM. The V and J ends lost 5 bases and 0 bases respectively, with 17 bases between them. The CDR3 nucleotides read TGTGCCAGCAGTCCCCTGGGTCTCGTGAGCTCCTACGAGCAGTACTTC. It yields the protein CASSPLGLVSSYEQYF.

This rearrangement joins TRBV7-9 to TRBJ2-4; D gene uncertain. Trimming took off 4 bases at V and 8 bases at J, with 21 bases between the two ends. The CDR3 has 16 amino acids. CDR1 and CDR2 from the germline V gene are SEHNR and FQNEAQ (reference sequence). The CDR3 here is CASSSLGPIGTDIQYF. DNA of the CDR3: TGTGCCAGCAGCTCCCTTGGACCCATTGGCACGGACATTCAGTACTTC. Drawing the rest from reference TRBV7-9 and TRBJ2-4, the complete variable domain is DTGVSQNPRHKITKRGQNVTFRCDPISEHNRLYWYRQTLGQGPEFLTYFQNEAQLEKSRLLSDRFSAERPKGSFSTLEIQRTEQGDSAMYLCASSSLGPIGTDIQYFGAGTRLSVL.

This clonotype was found a few times. The chain recombines TRBV19 with TRBJ2-5, with TRBD2 matching 7 bases. V shed 3 bases and J 5 bases; nucleotides not matched to a gene: 9. Germline V lookup: CDR1 LNHDA, CDR2 SQIVND (reference sequence). The CDR3 contains 15 residues. The CDR3 sequence is CASSIAGGLGETQYF. The CDR3 DNA reads as TGTGCCAGTAGTATCGCCGGGGGGTTAGGTGAGACCCAGTACTTC.

This clonotype was found many times. The V gene is TRBV3-1, the J gene TRBJ1-5; D might be TRBD1 (5 bases). V was pared by 4 bases and J by 3 bases, with 10 bases between. The CDR3 consists of 14 residues. Germline CDR1 is LGHDT and CDR2 is YNNKEL (reference sequence). The CDR3 sequence is CASSLGHLNQPQHF. The CDR3 coding sequence is TGTGCCAGCAGCCTCGGACACCTCAATCAGCCCCAGCATTTT.

This clonotype came up a few times. The chain has TRBV28 and TRBJ2-7; the match to TRBD1 covers 8 bases. Germline loops: CDR1 MDHEN, CDR2 SYDVKM. There are 15 residues in the CDR3. The ends lost 6 bases at V and 7 bases at J; junction bases unmatched: 14. CDR3 nucleotide sequence: TGTGCCAGCAGATCAGCCGGGACAGGACGTACAGAGCAGTACTTC. This gives the protein CASRSAGTGRTEQYF.